This entry lists 4 T cell receptor beta chains sequenced from one sample in a study of T cell responses to AZD1222 COVID-19 vaccine. The method was immunoSEQ multiplex PCR; TCRdb's version includes in-frame clones alone and lacks a portion of them. The sample has around 200,000 clones, just over 90% seen once; the top ten hold 3% to 5%. The material sequenced was peripheral blood, taken on day 0 of AZD1222 vaccination. The receptors come from an adult in good health.

Here the CDR3 reads CASSESGRGYNYGYTF. The DNA for the CDR3 is TGTGCCAGCAGTGAGTCGGGCAGGGGATATAACTATGGCTACACCTTC. The rearrangement links TRBV6-1 to TRBJ1-2; D is perhaps TRBD1 (6 bases). The V and J ends lost 3 bases and 1 base respectively, with 15 bases between them. The CDR3 loop spans 16 amino acids. Germline CDR1 and CDR2: MNHNS and SASEGT.

The chain links TRBV7-9 to TRBJ1-3; no definite D call. Germline-derived CDR1 and CDR2 are SEHNR and FQNEAQ (reference sequence). V shed 2 bases and J shed 1 base, with 6 bases lying between them. The CDR3 covers 14 residues. Here the CDR3 reads CASSLLGSGNTIYF. Here the CDR3 DNA reads TGTGCCAGCAGCTTACTAGGATCTGGAAACACCATATATTTT.

The chain joins TRBV11-2 to TRBJ1-1; D is perhaps TRBD1 (6 bases). V lost 4 bases, J lost 6 bases, and 15 bases lay in between. The germline V gene encodes CDR1 SGHAT and CDR2 FQNNGV. The CDR3 loop spans 14 amino acids. The CDR3 nucleotides read TGTGCCAGCAGCTCTAGAAGGACAGATTCTGAAGCTTTCTTT. Its protein product is CASSSRRTDSEAFF.

This chain connects TRBV4-2 to TRBJ1-2; D is uncertain. Germline lookup yields CDR1 LGHNA and CDR2 YNFKEQ. There are 12 residues in the CDR3. Trimming pared 0 bases from V and 8 bases from J, leaving 7 bases between. The CDR3 region is CASSQERGGYTF. The DNA of the CDR3 is TGTGCCAGCAGCCAAGAAAGAGGCGGCTACACCTTC.